The 17 T cell receptor beta chains below all came from one sample that was sequenced in a study of T cells in Graves' hyperthyroidism and ophthalmopathy. Amplification targeted TCR beta CDR3 regions from RNA transcripts. First-round RT-PCR with HTBI primers amplified the TCR CDR3 region. Using its own MiXCR run on the multiplex PCR reads, TCRdb lists one record per CDR3 protein. The sample records 300,000 to 350,000 distinct CDR3 sequences, approximately 14% being singletons. Sequenced: blood. The receptors originated from a woman aged 30 to 39 with Graves' hyperthyroidism.

This clonotype came up many times. The V call is TRBV2, the J call TRBJ1-4, with 10 bases lining up with TRBD1. The V and J ends lost 8 bases and 10 bases, in that order; junction bases with no gene match: 10. CDR1 is SNHLY, CDR2 FYNNEI, per germline. The CDR3 length is 14 residues. Written as DNA, the CDR3 is TGTGCCAGCTTTCCGGGACAGGGGTTTGGAAAACTGTTTTTT. Translating it yields CASFPGQGFGKLFF.

This clonotype was detected ten times or more. This could be a read error, since a much larger clone is one nucleotide away. Written as DNA, the CDR3 is TGTGCCAGCAGTTTTCCACGGGCCACCGGGGAGCTGTTTTTT. Its translation: CASSFPRATGELFF. The chain recombines TRBV28 with TRBJ2-2; unclear D gene. Looked up from germline, CDR1 is MDHEN and CDR2 is SYDVKM. Trimming shortened V by 3 bases and J by 4 bases, and 9 bases separated the two germline ends. The CDR3 is 14 amino acids.

This clonotype was counted at least ten times. The gene calls are TRBV12-3 or TRBV12-4 and TRBJ1-1; D unresolved. The CDR3 runs to 13 residues. Deletions cut 2 bases from V and 2 bases from J, with 6 bases between. The CDR3 reads CASSLFDNTEAFF. The CDR3 bases are TGTGCCAGCAGTTTATTCGACAACACTGAAGCTTTCTTT.

In this sample, this clonotype turned up a few times. The V gene is TRBV28, the J gene TRBJ2-6, with D unclear. The CDR3 spans 20 residues. The V gene's germline CDR1 is MDHEN and CDR2 SYDVKM. V lost 5 bases to trimming and J lost 0 bases, with 23 bases between them. This CDR3 is CASSLTMGTFVSSGANVLTF. CDR3 DNA: TGTGCCAGCAGTCTAACCATGGGAACCTTCGTAAGCTCTGGGGCCAACGTCCTGACTTTC.

Remarks on this clonotype: This could be a read error, since a much larger clone is one nucleotide away. The V gene is TRBV15, the J gene TRBJ2-7; 14 nucleotides align to TRBD2. The CDR3 covers 16 residues. Looked up from germline, CDR1 is LNHNV and CDR2 is YYDKDF (reference sequence). The CDR3 loop reads CATGTSGSGVSHEQYF. In DNA, the CDR3 is TGTGCCACCGGGACTAGCGGGAGTGGGGTCTCCCACGAGCAGTACTTC.

CDR3 DNA: TGTGCCAGCAGCCAAGCTCTAGCGGGAGTGTGGACCGGGGAGCTGTTTTTT. It is translated as CASSQALAGVWTGELFF. V is TRBV3-1 and J is TRBJ2-2, with 10 positions matching TRBD2. Germline CDR1 LGHDT, CDR2 YNNKEL (reference sequence). The V gene end was trimmed by 1 base and the J gene end by 5 bases; junction bases not matched to a gene: 7. The length of the CDR3 is 17 residues.

V is TRBV5-1 and J is TRBJ2-3; 7 positions match TRBD2. CDR3 size: 16 residues. V trimming: 3 bases; J trimming: 5 bases; junction bases outside the gene matches: 12. Germline values: CDR1 SGHRS, CDR2 YFSETQ. CDR3 DNA sequence: TGCGCCAGCAGCTCACAACGGACTAGATTGGGAGATACGCAGTATTTT. Its translation is CASSSQRTRLGDTQYF.

The V gene is TRBV7-9, the J gene TRBJ2-5, with a possible D match to TRBD1 (5 bases). V lost 5 bases to trimming and J lost 5 bases, with 18 bases between them. Per germline, CDR1 SEHNR and CDR2 FQNEAQ (reference sequence). This CDR3 is 15 amino acids long. CDR3 in amino acids: CASSPQGWGTETQYF. The CDR3 DNA reads TGTGCCAGCAGCCCCCAGGGTTGGGGAACGGAGACCCAGTACTTC.

This clonotype was found many times. V usage is TRBV6-1 and J usage is TRBJ1-1, with D perhaps matching TRBD1 (5 bases). Germline V lookup: CDR1 MNHNS, CDR2 SASEGT. Deletions cut 7 bases from V and 1 base from J, with 16 bases between. This CDR3 region has 15 residues. The CDR3, as DNA: TGTGCCAGCAATATCCTTCCGGGGCAGAACACTGAAGCTTTCTTT. Protein: CASNILPGQNTEAFF.

There are many counts of this clonotype. V usage is TRBV27 and J usage is TRBJ1-2; possible D gene TRBD1, 6 bases. The CDR3 spans 15 residues. CDR1 and CDR2 from the germline V gene are MNHEY and SMNVEV (reference sequence). Deletions cut 2 bases from V and 5 bases from J, with 15 bases between. DNA for the CDR3: TGTGCCAGCAGTTTAAGGGGGGAAGTTCTGTATGGCTACACCTTC. As protein: CASSLRGEVLYGYTF.

The rearrangement uses TRBV11-2 and TRBJ2-5; 12 bases fit TRBD2. With V trimmed by 8 bases and J by 2 bases, 9 bases remained unmatched. The V gene's germline CDR1 is SGHAT and CDR2 FQNNGV. The CDR3 is 16 amino acids. For the CDR3, the DNA is TGTGCCAGCTCGGGGCTAGCGGGAGGGAAACAAGAGACCCAGTACTTC. Its protein is CASSGLAGGKQETQYF.

This chain links TRBV6-1 with TRBJ1-2; perhaps TRBD1 as D (6 bases). The CDR3 length is 15 residues. Trimming shortened V by 7 bases and J by 4 bases, and 19 bases separated the two germline ends. The V gene's germline CDR1 is MNHNS and CDR2 SASEGT. Here the CDR3 DNA reads TGTGCCAGCATACGGATTATGGGGGGCAGCTATGGCTACACCTTC. Encoded protein: CASIRIMGGSYGYTF.

V is TRBV7-9 and J is TRBJ1-2, with D perhaps TRBD1 (6 bases). Between the trimmed V and J ends, which lost 2 bases and 7 bases, there was a span of 29 bases. The CDR3 is 19 residues long. CDR1 and CDR2 (germline): SEHNR, FQNEAQ (reference sequence). The CDR3 nucleotides are TGTGCCAGCAGCTTACTGGACAGAGTTATTCTACCCCCGGATCGTGGCTACACCTTC. It is translated as CASSLLDRVILPPDRGYTF. Together with reference TRBV7-9 and TRBJ1-2, the CDR3 gives the full variable domain: DTGVSQNPRHKITKRGQNVTFRCDPISEHNRLYWYRQTLGQGPEFLTYFQNEAQLEKSRLLSDRFSAERPKGSFSTLEIQRTEQGDSAMYLCASSLLDRVILPPDRGYTFGSGTRLTVV.

This chain connects TRBV11-1 to TRBJ2-2; D is unresolved. The germline CDR1 and CDR2 sequences are SGHAT and FQDESV (reference sequence). Trimming cost V 2 bases and J 5 bases, with 6 bases left between them. The CDR3 sequence is 13 residues long. The CDR3 here is CASSLKRTGELFF. The CDR3 DNA follows: TGTGCCAGCAGCTTAAAGAGGACCGGGGAGCTGTTTTTT.

This clonotype showed up many times. The chain joins TRBV6-1 to TRBJ2-1; D may be TRBD2 (5 bases). Per the germline V gene, CDR1 is MNHNS and CDR2 is SASEGT. Trimming shortened V by 5 bases and J by 10 bases, and 9 bases separated the two germline ends. There are 11 residues in the CDR3. As DNA, the CDR3 is TGTGCCAGCAGTAGACTACGCGAGCAGTTCTTC. It translates to CASSRLREQFF.

This clonotype showed up many times. The rearrangement joins TRBV28 to TRBJ2-7; D is unresolved. V was trimmed by 1 base and J by 0 bases, leaving 13 bases between them. This CDR3 has 16 amino acids. CDR1 is MDHEN and CDR2 is SYDVKM in the germline V gene. The CDR3 spells CASSLFRTASSYEQYF. CDR3 in DNA: TGTGCCAGCAGTTTATTTCGGACGGCCAGCTCCTACGAGCAGTACTTC.

As regards this clonotype: At one end the junction does not follow the germline gene, possibly because of a read error. This chain links TRBV30 with TRBJ2-2; possible D gene TRBD2, 5 bases. Looked up from germline, CDR1 is GTSNPN and CDR2 is SVGIG (reference sequence). The CDR3 spans 12 residues. CDR3 coding DNA: TGTGCCTGGAGGGAGTACACCGGGGAGCTGGTTTTT. This gives the protein CAWREYTGELVF.